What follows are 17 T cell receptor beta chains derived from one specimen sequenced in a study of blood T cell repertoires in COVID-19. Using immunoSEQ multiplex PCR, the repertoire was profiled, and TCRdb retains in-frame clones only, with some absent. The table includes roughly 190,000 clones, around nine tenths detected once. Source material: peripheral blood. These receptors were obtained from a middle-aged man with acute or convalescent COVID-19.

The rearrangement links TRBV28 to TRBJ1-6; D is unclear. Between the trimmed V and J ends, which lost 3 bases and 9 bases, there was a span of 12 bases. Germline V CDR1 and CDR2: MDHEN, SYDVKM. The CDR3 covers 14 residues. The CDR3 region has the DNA TGTGCCAGCAGTTTGGGAGGGTTGGGTTCACCCCTCCACTTT. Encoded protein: CASSLGGLGSPLHF.

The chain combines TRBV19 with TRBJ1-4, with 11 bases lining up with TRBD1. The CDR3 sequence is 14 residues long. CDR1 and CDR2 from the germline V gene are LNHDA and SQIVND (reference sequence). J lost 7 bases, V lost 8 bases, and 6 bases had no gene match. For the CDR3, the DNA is TGTGCCAGTTCGGACAGGGGGCGCGGTGAAAAACTGTTTTTT. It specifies CASSDRGRGEKLFF. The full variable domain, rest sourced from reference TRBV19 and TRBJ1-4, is DGGITQSPKYLFRKEGQNVTLSCEQNLNHDAMYWYRQDPGQGLRLIYYSQIVNDFQKGDIAEGYSVSREKKESFPLTVTSAQKNPTAFYLCASSDRGRGEKLFFGSGTQLSVL.

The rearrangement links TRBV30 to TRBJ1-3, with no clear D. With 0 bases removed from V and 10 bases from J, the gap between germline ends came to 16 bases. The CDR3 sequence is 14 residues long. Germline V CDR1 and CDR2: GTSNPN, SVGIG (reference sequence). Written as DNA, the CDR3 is TGTGCCTGGAGTGTATACAGATCTGAACGGACCATATATTTT. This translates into CAWSVYRSERTIYF.

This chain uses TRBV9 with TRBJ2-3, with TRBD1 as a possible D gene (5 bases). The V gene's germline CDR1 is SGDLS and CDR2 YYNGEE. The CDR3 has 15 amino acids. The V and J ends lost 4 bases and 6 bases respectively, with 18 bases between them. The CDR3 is CASSIPGSTSDTQYF. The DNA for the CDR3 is TGTGCCAGCAGCATCCCAGGGTCCACGAGCGATACGCAGTATTTT.

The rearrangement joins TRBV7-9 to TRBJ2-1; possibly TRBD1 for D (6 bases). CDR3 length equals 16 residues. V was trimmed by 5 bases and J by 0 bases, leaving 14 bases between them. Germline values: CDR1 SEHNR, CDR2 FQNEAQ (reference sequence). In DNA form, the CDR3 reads TGTGCCAGCAGCACCAAAGGGGGAAGCTCCTACAATGAGCAGTTCTTC. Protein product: CASSTKGGSSYNEQFF.

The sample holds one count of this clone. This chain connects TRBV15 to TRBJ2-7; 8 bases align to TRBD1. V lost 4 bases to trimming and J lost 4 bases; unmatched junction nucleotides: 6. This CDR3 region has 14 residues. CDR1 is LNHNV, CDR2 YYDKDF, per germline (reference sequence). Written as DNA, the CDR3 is TGTGCCACCAGCACACGGACAGGGCGGTACGAGCAGTACGTC. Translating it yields CATSTRTGRYEQYV.

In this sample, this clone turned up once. Written as DNA, the CDR3 is TGTGCCAGCAGCAAATGGAGGTTTGGGGAGACCCAGTACTTC. The encoded protein is CASSKWRFGETQYF. This rearrangement joins TRBV21-1 to TRBJ2-5; the D segment call TRBD2 is taken from the table without a DNA check. TRBV21-1 represents a pseudogene. The CDR3 is made up of 14 amino acids.

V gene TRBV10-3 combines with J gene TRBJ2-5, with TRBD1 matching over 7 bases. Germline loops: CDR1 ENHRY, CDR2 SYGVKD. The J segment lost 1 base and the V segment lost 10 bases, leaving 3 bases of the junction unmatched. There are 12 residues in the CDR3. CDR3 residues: CATRDSQETQYF. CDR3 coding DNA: TGTGCCACCAGGGACAGCCAAGAGACCCAGTACTTC.

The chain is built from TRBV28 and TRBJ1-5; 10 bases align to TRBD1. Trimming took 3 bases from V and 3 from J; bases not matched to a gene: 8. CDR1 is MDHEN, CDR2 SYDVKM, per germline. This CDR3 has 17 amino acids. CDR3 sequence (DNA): TGTGCCAGCAGTTTGGGCGGGGGACAGGGGACCAATCAGCCCCAGCATTTT. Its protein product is CASSLGGGQGTNQPQHF.

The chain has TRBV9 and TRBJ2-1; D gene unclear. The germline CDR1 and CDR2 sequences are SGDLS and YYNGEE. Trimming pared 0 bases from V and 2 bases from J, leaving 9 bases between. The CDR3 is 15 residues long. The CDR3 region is CASSVATATYNEQFF. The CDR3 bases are TGTGCCAGCAGCGTAGCTACAGCTACCTACAATGAGCAGTTCTTC.

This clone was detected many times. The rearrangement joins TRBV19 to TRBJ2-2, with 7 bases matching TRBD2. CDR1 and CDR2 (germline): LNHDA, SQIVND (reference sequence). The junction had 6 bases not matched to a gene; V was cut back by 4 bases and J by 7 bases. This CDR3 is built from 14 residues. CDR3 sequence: CASSSGSWYGELFF. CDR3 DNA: TGTGCCAGTAGTAGCGGGAGCTGGTACGGGGAGCTGTTTTTT.

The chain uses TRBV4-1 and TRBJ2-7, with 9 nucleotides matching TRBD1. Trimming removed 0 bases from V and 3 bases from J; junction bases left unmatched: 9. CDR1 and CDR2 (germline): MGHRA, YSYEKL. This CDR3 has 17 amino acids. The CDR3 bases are TGCGCCAGCAGCCAAGATTGGGAGACAGGGGGACACTACGAGCAGTACTTC. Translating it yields CASSQDWETGGHYEQYF.

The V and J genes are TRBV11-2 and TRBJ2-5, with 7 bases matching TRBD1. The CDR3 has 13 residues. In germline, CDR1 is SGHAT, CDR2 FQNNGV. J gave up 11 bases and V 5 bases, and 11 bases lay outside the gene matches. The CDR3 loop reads CASSTRRDSWQYF. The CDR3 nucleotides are TGTGCCAGCAGCACCAGACGGGACAGCTGGCAGTACTTC.

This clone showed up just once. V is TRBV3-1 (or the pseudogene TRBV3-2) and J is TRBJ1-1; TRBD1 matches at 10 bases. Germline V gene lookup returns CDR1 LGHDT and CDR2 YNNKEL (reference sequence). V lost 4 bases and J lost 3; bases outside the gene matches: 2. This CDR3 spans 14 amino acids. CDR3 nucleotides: TGTGCCAGCAGCCCGGGACAGGGGCACACTGAAGCTTTCTTT. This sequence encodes CASSPGQGHTEAFF.

The CDR3 nucleotides are TGTGCCAGCAGCTCGAGACAGGGTAATCGGAACGAGCAGTACTTC. Translating gives CASSSRQGNRNEQYF. The V and J genes are TRBV7-8 and TRBJ2-7, with 7 bases aligning to TRBD1. V was clipped by 4 bases and J by 5 bases; unmatched bases: 11. Germline-derived CDR1 and CDR2 are SGHVS and FQNEAQ. The CDR3 covers 15 residues.

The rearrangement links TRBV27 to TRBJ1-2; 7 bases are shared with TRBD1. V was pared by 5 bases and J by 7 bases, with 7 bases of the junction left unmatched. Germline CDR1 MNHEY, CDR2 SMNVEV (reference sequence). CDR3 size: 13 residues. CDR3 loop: CASSTSGGSGYTF. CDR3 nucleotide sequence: TGTGCCAGCAGTACCTCAGGGGGGAGTGGCTACACCTTC.

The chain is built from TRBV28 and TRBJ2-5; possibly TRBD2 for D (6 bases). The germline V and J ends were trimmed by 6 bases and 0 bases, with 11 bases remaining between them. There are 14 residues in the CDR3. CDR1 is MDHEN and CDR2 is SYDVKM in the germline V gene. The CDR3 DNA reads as TGTGCCAGCAGACCTAGCGTGTACCAAGAGACCCAGTACTTC. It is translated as CASRPSVYQETQYF.